This TCR beta chain was sequenced in a study of prognosis after radiotherapy for stage I lung cancer. Study summary: Non-small cell lung cancer patients were all deemed medically inoperable.

TCR beta CDR3 was amplified from genomic DNA by two-round multiplex PCR. Used in first-round PCR were primers specific to each TRBV and TRBJ gene. TCRdb passed the multiplex PCR reads through MiXCR, listing each CDR3 protein once. The profile shows over 11,000 distinct CDR3 sequences, roughly 27% of them singletons. Germline V gene sequence: CDR1 SEHNR, CDR2 FQNEAQ (reference sequence). The CDR3 is 12 amino acids. V was trimmed by 5 bases and J by 3 bases, leaving 4 bases between them. Many counts were recorded for this clonotype. The TCR originated in a donor of 50 years or more with non-small cell lung cancer. This chain connects TRBV7-9 to TRBJ2-2; D gene uncertain. The material was PBMCs, obtained before or after stereotactic body radiation therapy (not recorded which). The CDR3 spells CASSPHTGELFF. The CDR3 nucleotides are TGTGCCAGCAGCCCCCACACCGGGGAGCTGTTTTTT.